The next 28 T cell receptor beta chains were all read from a single sample in a study of cytomegalovirus exposure and HLA in healthy donors (dated 2017 in TCRdb). Libraries came from the immunoSEQ multiplex PCR assay. For the multiplex PCR, a mixture combining 60 forward primers for TCR Vbeta segments and 13 reverse primers for TCR Jbeta segments was used. This immuneACCESS table, as held by TCRdb, lists in-frame sequences with V and J called but not all clones. Of the missing ones, under half trace to an unresolved V gene in checked studies; the others have no known cause. Counted in this sample were some 160,000 clones; roughly 80% of them appeared once. The top ten clonotypes cover 1.3% of the sample. Sample: PBMCs. All receptors derive from a man over 45 in good health and CMV-seropositive.

The rearrangement joins TRBV5-1 to TRBJ1-1; D is undetermined. This CDR3 region has 14 residues. CDR1 and CDR2 (germline): SGHRS, YFSETQ. V was shortened by 1 base and J by 3 bases, with 10 bases between the two germline ends. The CDR3: CASSLRGLDTEAFF. In DNA, the CDR3 is TGCGCCAGCAGCTTGAGAGGGTTGGACACTGAAGCTTTCTTT.

The J gene is TRBJ1-1, the V gene TRBV6-6; D remains unclear. Germline V CDR1 and CDR2: MNHNY, SVGAGI (reference sequence). V lost 7 bases, J lost 7 bases, and 19 bases lay in between. The CDR3 loop spans 14 amino acids. The CDR3 spells CASTKDRTIFEAFF. CDR3 DNA: TGTGCCAGCACTAAGGACCGGACTATTTTTGAAGCTTTCTTT.

V gene TRBV5-4 combines with J gene TRBJ2-7; D is unclear. In germline, CDR1 is SGHNT, CDR2 YYREEE (reference sequence). Trimming stripped 0 bases from V and 2 bases from J, with 9 bases between. The CDR3 covers 14 residues. CDR3 region: CASSLGRLAYEQYF. The CDR3 DNA reads TGTGCCAGCAGCTTGGGGCGGTTAGCCTACGAGCAGTACTTC.

This chain links TRBV5-4 with TRBJ2-2, with D perhaps TRBD2 (6 bases). Looked up from germline, CDR1 is SGHNT and CDR2 is YYREEE (reference sequence). The CDR3 is made up of 15 amino acids. V was pared by 1 base and J by 6 bases, with 13 bases between. As DNA, the CDR3 is TGTGCCAGCAGCTTGAAGGAGGGGTTCGCCGGGGAGCTGTTTTTT. Translated: CASSLKEGFAGELFF. The full variable domain, its missing parts supplied by reference TRBV5-4 and TRBJ2-2, is ETGVTQSPTHLIKTRGQQVTLRCSSQSGHNTVSWYQQALGQGPQFIFQYYREEENGRGNFPPRFSGLQFPNYSSELNVNALELDDSALYLCASSLKEGFAGELFFGEGSRLTVL.

This clone was seen repeatedly, ten times or more. The chain carries TRBV20-1 and TRBJ2-2, with D unresolved. Per the germline V gene, CDR1 is DFQATT and CDR2 is SNEGSKA (reference sequence). CDR3 length equals 11 residues. V lost 6 bases and J lost 5, with 7 bases in between. This CDR3 is CSAAQTGELFF. Here the CDR3 DNA reads TGCAGTGCCGCACAAACCGGGGAGCTGTTTTTT.

This chain links TRBV5-8 with TRBJ1-1, with D perhaps TRBD1 (5 bases). There are 15 residues in the CDR3. Germline CDR1 and CDR2: SGHTS and YDEGEE. V was clipped by 7 bases and J by 2 bases, with 18 bases between them. Here the CDR3 reads CASPALLGVNTEAFF. CDR3 coding DNA: TGTGCCAGCCCAGCCCTTTTAGGGGTTAACACTGAAGCTTTCTTT. The whole variable domain, filled in from reference TRBV5-8 and TRBJ1-1, reads EAGVTQSPTHLIKTRGQQATLRCSPISGHTSVYWYQQALGLGLQFLLWYDEGEERNRGNFPPRFSGRQFPNYSSELNVNALELEDSALYLCASPALLGVNTEAFFGQGTRLTVV.

The rearrangement links TRBV2 to TRBJ2-7; a weak D match, TRBD2 (6 bases). This CDR3 contains 12 residues. Germline V gene lookup returns CDR1 SNHLY and CDR2 FYNNEI. The V end lost 4 bases, the J end lost 6 bases, and 10 bases lay between the germline ends. The CDR3 sequence: CASSGSAGEQYF. For the CDR3, the DNA is TGTGCCAGCAGTGGCTCAGCGGGCGAGCAGTACTTC.

The chain couples TRBV19 to TRBJ1-3, with a possible D match to TRBD1 (6 bases). CDR1 is LNHDA and CDR2 is SQIVND in the germline V gene (reference sequence). Trimming left V 7 bases short and J 0 bases short, with 16 bases between. CDR3 length: 16 amino acids. In DNA, the CDR3 is TGTGCCAGTACTACCGACAGGCAGAGCTCTGGAAACACCATATATTTT. Its protein is CASTTDRQSSGNTIYF.

CDR3 in amino acids: CASSGTEDEQFF. The CDR3 DNA follows: TGTGCCAGCAGCGGGACAGAGGATGAGCAGTTCTTC. V is TRBV5-5 and J is TRBJ2-1, with TRBD1 identical over 7 bases. The J segment lost 8 bases and the V segment lost 4 bases, leaving 3 bases of the junction unmatched. In germline, CDR1 is SGHKS, CDR2 YYEKEE (reference sequence). CDR3 length: 12 amino acids.

In regard to this clone: The junction shows a germline mismatch at one end, possibly a read error. Other DNA sequences in the sample encode the same CDR3. The chain links TRBV2 to TRBJ1-1, with a tentative D call TRBD1 (6 bases). Germline V gene sequence: CDR1 SNHLY, CDR2 FYNNEI. This CDR3 is 14 amino acids long. The CDR3 spells CASRTGRGGPEAFF. Here the CDR3 DNA reads TGTGCCAGCAGGACCGGCAGGGGCGGACCCGAAGCCTTCTTT. Combining the CDR3 with reference TRBV2 and TRBJ1-1 gives the whole variable domain EPEVTQTPSHQVTQMGQEVILRCVPISNHLYFYWYRQILGQKVEFLVSFYNNEISEKSEIFDDQFSVERPDGSNFTLKIRSTKLEDSAMYFCASRTGRGGPEAFFGQGTRLTVV.

This clone has only a few counts. This chain connects TRBV5-5 to TRBJ1-5; unclear D gene. Trimming took 2 bases from V and 3 from J, leaving 6 bases between them. The CDR3 consists of 13 residues. Germline-derived CDR1 and CDR2 are SGHKS and YYEKEE (reference sequence). The CDR3 loop reads CASSFDNNQPQHF. In DNA, the CDR3 is TGTGCCAGCAGCTTTGACAACAATCAGCCCCAGCATTTT.

This clone was recorded once. This chain links TRBV28 with TRBJ1-2; no reliable D call. The V gene lost 2 bases and the J gene lost 2 bases, with 9 bases spanning the gap. There are 14 residues in the CDR3. Germline loops: CDR1 MDHEN, CDR2 SYDVKM. CDR3 sequence: CASSLRQANYGYTF. The CDR3 nucleotides read TGTGCCAGCAGTTTAAGGCAGGCAAACTATGGCTACACCTTC.

The V and J genes are TRBV28 and TRBJ1-1, with 7 bases fitting TRBD1. V lost 7 bases and J lost 6; bases outside the gene matches: 8. The V gene's germline CDR1 is MDHEN and CDR2 SYDVKM. The CDR3 totals 13 residues. The CDR3 nucleotides read TGTGCCAGCACCGAACAGGGGATCCCTGAAGCTTTCTTT. Amino acid sequence: CASTEQGIPEAFF.

This clone came up a few times. The rearrangement uses TRBV2 and TRBJ2-2, with 7 bases that match TRBD1. V lost 6 bases to trimming and J lost 0 bases; unmatched junction nucleotides: 4. CDR3 length equals 15 residues. CDR1 is SNHLY, CDR2 FYNNEI, per germline. CDR3 bases: TGTGCCAGCAGGGGGACAGAAGCGAACACCGGGGAGCTGTTTTTT. Protein product: CASRGTEANTGELFF. Supplemented by reference TRBV2 and TRBJ2-2, the full variable domain reads EPEVTQTPSHQVTQMGQEVILRCVPISNHLYFYWYRQILGQKVEFLVSFYNNEISEKSEIFDDQFSVERPDGSNFTLKIRSTKLEDSAMYFCASRGTEANTGELFFGEGSRLTVL.

The chain links TRBV5-3 to TRBJ1-5, with 10 bases lining up with TRBD1. TRBV5-3 is labeled an ORF, and its function is uncertain. CDR3 length: 17 amino acids. V lost 4 bases to trimming and J lost 5 bases; unmatched junction nucleotides: 12. DNA for the CDR3: TGTGCCAGAAGCCCACCAGACAGGGGGCTGGGGCATCAGCCCCAGCATTTT. This sequence encodes CARSPPDRGLGHQPQHF.

The chain has TRBV6-6 and TRBJ1-4; 9 nucleotides agree with TRBD1. CDR1 and CDR2 from the germline V gene are MNHNY and SVGAGI (reference sequence). This CDR3 is 15 amino acids long. V shed 2 bases and J 8 bases; nucleotides not matched to a gene: 6. DNA of the CDR3: TGTGCCAGCAGTTACACGGACAGGGGCGGAGAAAAACTGTTTTTT. Translation: CASSYTDRGGEKLFF.

The V call is TRBV10-3, the J call TRBJ1-2, with 10 bases that match TRBD1. The trim removed 5 bases at V and 8 bases at J, leaving 11 bases unmatched. Germline-derived CDR1 and CDR2 are ENHRY and SYGVKD. The CDR3 runs to 15 residues. Here the CDR3 DNA reads TGTGCCATCAGTTCCGGGACAGGGGAGTTGAGGGGCTACACCTTC. It yields the protein CAISSGTGELRGYTF.

This clone came up once. One junction end does not reproduce the germline sequence, and a read error may be involved. The chain links TRBV28 to TRBJ1-2; D is ambiguous. The CDR3 covers 15 residues. Germline assignment: CDR1 MDHEN and CDR2 SYDVKM. The CDR3 coding sequence is TGTGCCAGCAGTTTTAGGCCTTCCCTTAACTATGGCTACACCTTT. As protein: CASSFRPSLNYGYTF.

This clone has a handful of counts. The gene calls are TRBV28 and TRBJ1-6; D uncertain. Germline assignment: CDR1 MDHEN and CDR2 SYDVKM. The CDR3 totals 15 residues. Trimming pared 4 bases from V and 9 bases from J, leaving 16 bases between. Here the CDR3 reads CASSSAGASGSPLHF. The CDR3, as DNA: TGTGCCAGCAGTTCAGCAGGTGCTTCAGGTTCACCCCTCCACTTT.

The V gene is TRBV7-8, the J gene TRBJ1-6, with D possibly being TRBD1 (6 bases). The CDR3 has 14 residues. V was shortened by 3 bases and J by 5 bases, with 8 bases between the two germline ends. Germline V gene sequence: CDR1 SGHVS, CDR2 FQNEAQ. The CDR3 DNA reads as TGTGCCAGCAGCTTGTGGACAGATAATTCACCCCTCCACTTT. Protein product: CASSLWTDNSPLHF.

The gene calls are TRBV28 and TRBJ1-2; no reliable D call. CDR1 and CDR2 (germline): MDHEN, SYDVKM. The V end was cut by 5 bases, the J end by 1 base, with 14 bases between. The CDR3 has 15 residues. CDR3 in amino acids: CASSPPGGRNYGYTF. CDR3 coding DNA: TGTGCCAGCAGTCCTCCGGGAGGCCGTAACTATGGCTACACCTTC.

J is TRBJ1-2 and V is TRBV30; D is perhaps TRBD1 (5 bases). Trimming stripped 4 bases from V and 4 bases from J, with 16 bases between. Per the germline V gene, CDR1 is GTSNPN and CDR2 is SVGIG (reference sequence). There are 14 residues in the CDR3. CDR3 amino acids: CAWNPKGFGYGYTF. The DNA of the CDR3 is TGTGCCTGGAACCCCAAGGGGTTTGGCTATGGCTACACCTTC.

V usage is TRBV6-1 and J usage is TRBJ1-1, with D possibly being TRBD1 (5 bases). Germline V CDR1 and CDR2: MNHNS, SASEGT. Trimming removed 5 bases from V and 0 bases from J, with 10 bases in between. This CDR3 is 14 amino acids long. CDR3 region: CASSLVRVNTEAFF. CDR3 in DNA: TGTGCCAGCAGTCTGGTCAGGGTGAACACTGAAGCTTTCTTT.

The rearrangement uses TRBV29-1 and TRBJ1-1, with a possible D match to TRBD1 (5 bases). V was cut by 6 bases and J by 0 bases, with 11 bases left in between. From germline, CDR1 is SQVTM and CDR2 ANQGSEA. This CDR3 is built from 13 residues. The DNA of the CDR3 is TGCAGCGTAAACAGGCTCATGAACACTGAAGCTTTCTTT. Translation gives CSVNRLMNTEAFF.

This clone was observed a handful of times. This chain's CDR3 is CASSSRDSDTQYF. In DNA form, the CDR3 reads TGTGCCAGCTCCTCCCGGGACTCAGATACGCAGTATTTT. The chain recombines TRBV18 with TRBJ2-3; D perhaps matches TRBD2 (6 bases). Trimming took 6 bases from V and 4 from J, leaving 11 bases between them. In germline, CDR1 is KGHSH, CDR2 LQKENI. The CDR3 totals 13 residues.

V and J are TRBV6-6 and TRBJ2-7; 8 bases agree with TRBD2. Per germline, CDR1 MNHNY and CDR2 SVGAGI (reference sequence). CDR3 length equals 15 residues. V lost 6 bases to trimming and J lost 0 bases; unmatched junction nucleotides: 7. CDR3 residues: CASRPTGTSSYEQYF. CDR3 DNA: TGTGCCAGCAGACCCACCGGGACTAGCTCCTACGAGCAGTACTTC.

This rearrangement joins TRBV7-3 to TRBJ2-6, with D perhaps TRBD1 (8 bases). CDR3 length: 17 residues. The V gene lost 4 bases and the J gene lost 2 bases, with 15 bases spanning the gap. Germline loops: CDR1 SGHTA, CDR2 FQGTGA. The CDR3 sequence: CASSSEQGGTGANVLTF. The CDR3 DNA is TGTGCCAGCAGCTCGGAACAGGGGGGGACTGGGGCCAACGTCCTGACTTTC.

This rearrangement joins TRBV19 to TRBJ1-2; D may be TRBD1 (5 bases). Trimming removed 7 bases at V and 7 bases at J, with 13 bases between. Germline V CDR1 and CDR2: LNHDA, SQIVND (reference sequence). This CDR3 spans 12 amino acids. DNA of the CDR3: TGTGCCAGTAAGGGACTCGCTCTTGGCTACACCTTC. Amino acids: CASKGLALGYTF.